This record covers a single TCR beta chain. The CDR3 has 16 residues. The V end lost 1 base, the J end lost 4 bases, and 14 bases lay between the germline ends. Germline values: CDR1 MNHNS, CDR2 SASEGT. The sample comes from a study of PD-L1 blockade in urothelial cancer. About the study: Prior chemotherapy regimens per patient numbered 0 to 3. Median blood clonality was around 0.08, with 75,000 to 90,000 unique TCRs.

The time point is: pretreatment peripheral blood. Spiked synthetic TCR analogs estimated absolute template abundance per PCR. Some clones are missing from TCRdb's copy, which holds only in-frame ones; the method was immunoSEQ multiplex PCR. The top ten hold around 1.5% of the sample, which has tens of thousands of clones, around 90% seen once. The starting material was PBMCs, obtained around atezolizumab (anti-PD-L1) treatment. J is TRBJ1-3 and V is TRBV6-1; D remains ambiguous. The TCR comes from a man aged 60 to 69 with urothelial cancer. The CDR3 sequence: CASSEGAPRGGNTIYF. Here the CDR3 DNA reads TGTGCCAGCAGTGAAGGGGCTCCCCGTGGGGGAAACACCATATATTTT.